This entry lists 28 T cell receptor beta chains sequenced from one sample in a study of blood T cell repertoires in COVID-19. Libraries were prepared by immunoSEQ multiplex PCR; TCRdb keeps only in-frame clonotypes and omits some of them. The sample lists more than 150,000 clones; 84% were seen once. The sequenced material came from peripheral blood. Every receptor here comes from a human donor in a cohort sampled during active COVID-19.

This clone was found a few times. The chain uses TRBV4-2 and TRBJ1-2, with D maybe TRBD1 (5 bases). The V end lost 2 bases, the J end lost 8 bases, and 12 bases lay between the germline ends. Germline V gene sequence: CDR1 LGHNA, CDR2 YNFKEQ. This CDR3 is 13 amino acids long. The CDR3 bases are TGTGCCAGCAGCCAACCGTCCGGGGGAGGCTACACCTTC. This encodes CASSQPSGGGYTF.

This chain links TRBV5-5 with TRBJ2-1; tentatively, D is TRBD1 (5 bases). The CDR3 runs 13 residues. Trimming removed 4 bases at V and 8 bases at J, with 13 bases between. The V gene's germline CDR1 is SGHKS and CDR2 YYEKEE (reference sequence). The CDR3 sequence: CASSLHEGDEQFF. The CDR3 nucleotides read TGTGCCAGCAGCCTGCACGAAGGGGATGAGCAGTTCTTC.

The chain links TRBV13 to TRBJ2-7, with 10 nucleotides matching TRBD1. Germline assignment: CDR1 PRHDT and CDR2 FYEKMQ (reference sequence). Trimming took 4 bases from V and 4 from J; bases not matched to a gene: 4. This CDR3 is built from 14 residues. The CDR3 protein is CASSYGQGGYEQYF. The DNA of the CDR3 is TGTGCCAGCAGCTATGGACAGGGGGGTTACGAGCAGTACTTC.

The chain uses TRBV30 and TRBJ2-3; D gene unclear. The CDR3 consists of 15 residues. Germline-derived CDR1 and CDR2 are GTSNPN and SVGIG (reference sequence). The V gene lost 0 bases and the J gene lost 0 bases, with 10 bases spanning the gap. CDR3 bases: TGTGCCTGGAGTGTCTCGTCCGTTAGCACAGATACGCAGTATTTT. Translating gives CAWSVSSVSTDTQYF.

The CDR3 loop reads CASSAGPSGNTIYF. CDR3 coding DNA: TGTGCCAGTAGTGCGGGGCCCTCTGGAAACACCATATATTTT. The V and J genes are TRBV19 and TRBJ1-3; TRBD1 might be the D (5 bases). Germline CDR1 is LNHDA and CDR2 is SQIVND (reference sequence). The CDR3 extends over 14 amino acids. The V end was cut by 5 bases, the J end by 0 bases, with 8 bases between.

The chain couples TRBV5-1 to TRBJ1-2; 7 bases map to TRBD1. CDR3 length: 15 amino acids. The ends lost 4 bases at V and 8 bases at J; junction bases unmatched: 14. Germline V gives CDR1 SGHRS, CDR2 YFSETQ. The DNA for the CDR3 is TGCGCCAGCAGCAACGACGGGACAGTGGGGGGAGGCTACACCTTC. This sequence encodes CASSNDGTVGGGYTF.

CDR3 in DNA: TGTGCCAGCACCCCCGGTCCACTAGACAGGGGGGTAGTCAACAATGAGCAGTTCTTC. It is translated as CASTPGPLDRGVVNNEQFF. The V and J genes are TRBV7-6 and TRBJ2-1; 9 bases match TRBD1. Germline CDR1 reads SGHVS; CDR2 reads FNYEAQ. The CDR3 loop spans 19 amino acids. The ends lost 7 bases at V and 5 bases at J; junction bases unmatched: 21.

This clone has only a few counts. V gene TRBV18 combines with J gene TRBJ2-1; possible D gene TRBD2, 6 bases. Germline CDR1 reads KGHSH; CDR2 reads LQKENI. V lost 11 bases and J 3 bases, leaving 20 bases between the germline ends. The CDR3 spans 15 residues. The DNA for the CDR3 is TGTGCCGGGGCATCCCACGGGGACTTCTACAATGAGCAGTTCTTC. This gives the protein CAGASHGDFYNEQFF. Complete variable domain (other parts from reference TRBV18 and TRBJ2-1): NAGVMQNPRHLVRRRGQEARLRCSPMKGHSHVYWYRQLPEEGLKFMVYLQKENIIDESGMPKERFSAEFPKEGPSILRIQQVVRGDSAAYFCAGASHGDFYNEQFFGPGTRLTVL.

This chain links TRBV2 with TRBJ2-4; D unclear. Germline values: CDR1 SNHLY, CDR2 FYNNEI. V was trimmed by 3 bases and J by 0 bases, leaving 6 bases between them. This CDR3 spans 14 amino acids. DNA of the CDR3: TGTGCCAGCAGTGACCCTTTAGCCAAAAACATTCAGTACTTC. Protein: CASSDPLAKNIQYF.

The chain employs TRBV27 and TRBJ2-5, with D maybe TRBD2 (5 bases). The V end lost 0 bases, the J end lost 5 bases, and 13 bases lay between the germline ends. In germline, CDR1 is MNHEY, CDR2 SMNVEV (reference sequence). This CDR3 region has 15 residues. CDR3: CASSLSTGVTETQYF. The DNA of the CDR3 is TGTGCCAGCAGTTTATCGACCGGGGTTACGGAGACCCAGTACTTC.

V usage is TRBV11-2 and J usage is TRBJ1-2, with D possibly TRBD1 on 6 matching bases. CDR3 length: 12 amino acids. Trimming shortened V by 5 bases and J by 2 bases, and 6 bases separated the two germline ends. Germline V lookup: CDR1 SGHAT, CDR2 FQNNGV. For the CDR3, the DNA is TGTGCCAGCAGCGGACAGAACTATGGCTACACCTTC. Translation: CASSGQNYGYTF. The full variable domain, completed using reference TRBV11-2 and TRBJ1-2, is EAGVAQSPRYKIIEKRQSVAFWCNPISGHATLYWYQQILGQGPKLLIQFQNNGVVDDSQLPKDRFSAERLKGVDSTLKIQPAKLEDSAVYLCASSGQNYGYTFGSGTRLTVV.

This chain uses TRBV4-1 with TRBJ1-3; the D gene is possibly TRBD1 (6 bases). V lost 4 bases and J lost 8, with 24 bases in between. Germline assignment: CDR1 MGHRA and CDR2 YSYEKL. The CDR3 covers 17 residues. CDR3: CASSRGITRGLRDTIYF. CDR3 sequence (DNA): TGCGCCAGCAGCCGAGGTATAACCAGGGGTCTAAGGGACACCATATATTTT.

This clone was counted only a few times. V and J are TRBV6-6 and TRBJ1-1; TRBD1 matches at 7 bases. Germline V CDR1 and CDR2: MNHNY, SVGAGI (reference sequence). The CDR3 consists of 14 residues. V was pared by 2 bases and J by 6 bases, with 6 bases of the junction left unmatched. This CDR3 is CASSYRGRQSEAFF. In DNA form, the CDR3 reads TGTGCCAGCAGTTACAGGGGGCGACAGTCTGAAGCTTTCTTT.

The rearrangement links TRBV27 to TRBJ2-1, with 9 bases fitting TRBD2. V lost 2 bases and J lost 6; bases outside the gene matches: 11. There are 17 residues in the CDR3. Germline V lookup: CDR1 MNHEY, CDR2 SMNVEV (reference sequence). The CDR3 nucleotides read TGTGCCAGCAGTTTAAAAGGGCGGGGGGGCCACCCCAATGAGCAGTTCTTC. It encodes CASSLKGRGGHPNEQFF.

The V call is TRBV9, the J call TRBJ1-2; TRBD1 is a possible D gene (5 bases). The V and J ends lost 0 bases and 2 bases respectively, with 8 bases between them. Germline CDR1 and CDR2: SGDLS and YYNGEE. The CDR3 totals 14 residues. CDR3 nucleotides: TGTGCCAGCAGCGTAGATAGGGGAAACTATGGCTACACCTTC. Amino acid sequence: CASSVDRGNYGYTF.

The rearrangement joins TRBV9 to TRBJ1-1; no clear D. Germline V gene sequence: CDR1 SGDLS, CDR2 YYNGEE. The ends were cut back, 0 bases at V and 2 bases at J, with 11 bases in the middle. The CDR3 consists of 15 residues. Here the CDR3 DNA reads TGTGCCAGCAGCGTAGTTGGCGGCGGTAACACTGAAGCTTTCTTT. It yields the protein CASSVVGGGNTEAFF.

The chain combines TRBV3-1 (or the pseudogene TRBV3-2) with TRBJ2-1; 10 positions agree with TRBD1. Looked up from germline, CDR1 is LGHDT and CDR2 is YNNKEL (reference sequence). The ends lost 4 bases at V and 2 bases at J; junction bases unmatched: 8. CDR3 length: 17 residues. CDR3 coding DNA: TGTGCCAGCAGCCCCGACGGCGGGACAGGGGCCTACAATGAGCAGTTCTTC. It specifies CASSPDGGTGAYNEQFF.

This clone was seen a few times. The V gene is TRBV4-1, the J gene TRBJ1-3, with D unclear. CDR1 MGHRA and CDR2 YSYEKL come from the germline V gene. V was trimmed by 1 base and J by 0 bases, leaving 7 bases between them. The CDR3 runs to 15 residues. The CDR3 here is CASSQVRSSGNTIYF. CDR3 nucleotide sequence: TGCGCCAGCAGCCAAGTGAGGAGCTCTGGAAACACCATATATTTT.

The chain is built from TRBV19 and TRBJ1-1; 8 bases align to TRBD1. The CDR3 sequence is 15 residues long. Germline-derived CDR1 and CDR2 are LNHDA and SQIVND (reference sequence). The J segment lost 1 base and the V segment lost 7 bases, leaving 8 bases of the junction unmatched. CDR3 sequence (DNA): TGTGCCAGTAAGGCTGGACAGGGTACGAACACTGAAGCTTTCTTT. Translating it yields CASKAGQGTNTEAFF.

V gene TRBV12-3 or TRBV12-4 combines with J gene TRBJ1-2, with TRBD1 identical over 7 bases. V gave up 7 bases and J gave up 4 bases; unmatched junction bases: 3. This CDR3 is 12 amino acids long. The CDR3 sequence: CASKRDSYGYTF. The CDR3 coding sequence is TGTGCCAGCAAACGGGACAGCTATGGCTACACCTTC.

This chain links TRBV5-1 with TRBJ1-1, with unresolved D. This CDR3 spans 13 amino acids. The V and J ends lost 0 bases and 0 bases respectively, with 3 bases between them. Germline V gene data show CDR1 as SGHRS and CDR2 as YFSETQ. In DNA, the CDR3 is TGCGCCAGCAGCTTGGCTCTGAACACTGAAGCTTTCTTT. Its protein product is CASSLALNTEAFF.

The CDR3 nucleotides read TGTGCCACCAGCAGAGATCTAGTGGACAGGGGGCTCCTCAGTCGGGCCGGGGAGCTGTTTTTT. Protein product: CATSRDLVDRGLLSRAGELFF. V gene TRBV15 combines with J gene TRBJ2-2; TRBD1 agrees at 11 bases. In germline, CDR1 is LNHNV, CDR2 YYDKDF (reference sequence). After removal of 0 bases from V and 6 bases from J, the junction contained 18 bases not matched to a gene. This CDR3 comprises 21 residues. Using reference TRBV15 and TRBJ2-2 for the parts outside the CDR3, the full variable domain is DAMVIQNPRYQVTQFGKPVTLSCSQTLNHNVMYWYQQKSSQAPKLLFHYYDKDFNNEADTPDNFQSRRPNTSFCFLDIRSPGLGDTAMYLCATSRDLVDRGLLSRAGELFFGEGSRLTVL.

V usage is TRBV5-1 and J usage is TRBJ1-6, with TRBD1 as a possible D gene (6 bases). The CDR3 is 17 amino acids. Trimming stripped 0 bases from V and 5 bases from J, with 15 bases between. CDR1 and CDR2 from the germline V gene are SGHRS and YFSETQ. CDR3 DNA: TGCGCCAGCAGCTTGGGAGACAGGTTTAATAATAATTCACCCCTCCACTTT. This sequence encodes CASSLGDRFNNNSPLHF.

The chain couples TRBV5-4 to TRBJ2-2; 13 nucleotides align to TRBD2. Germline V gene sequence: CDR1 SGHNT, CDR2 YYREEE (reference sequence). Trimming cost V 4 bases and J 3 bases; bases outside gene matches: 9. CDR3 length: 18 amino acids. CDR3 nucleotides: TGTGCCAGCAGCGTACTAGCGGGGGGGCTATTCGACACCGGGGAGCTGTTTTTT. Protein sequence: CASSVLAGGLFDTGELFF.

The chain recombines TRBV5-6 with TRBJ1-6, with 7 nucleotides matching TRBD1. V was clipped by 2 bases and J by 7 bases; unmatched bases: 3. The CDR3 sequence is 14 residues long. Germline assignment: CDR1 SGHDT and CDR2 YYEEEE. This CDR3 reads CASSFRQGNSPLHF. The CDR3 DNA reads as TGTGCCAGCAGCTTTAGACAGGGAAATTCACCCCTCCACTTT. The full variable domain, rest sourced from reference TRBV5-6 and TRBJ1-6, is DAGVTQSPTHLIKTRGQQVTLRCSPKSGHDTVSWYQQALGQGPQFIFQYYEEEERQRGNFPDRFSGHQFPNYSSELNVNALLLGDSALYLCASSFRQGNSPLHFGNGTRLTVT.

The genes are TRBV12-2 and TRBJ1-2. TRBV12-2 is deemed a pseudogene. This CDR3 spans 12 amino acids. The DNA for the CDR3 is TGTGCAAGTCGCCGGGTCTACTATGGCTACACCTTC. Translation gives CASRRVYYGYTF.

The genes are TRBV9 and TRBJ1-6; 8 bases line up with TRBD1. Trimming removed 4 bases from V and 8 bases from J; junction bases left unmatched: 8. CDR1 and CDR2 (germline): SGDLS, YYNGEE. This CDR3 is 15 amino acids long. This chain's CDR3 is CASSYTGGRHSPLHF. DNA of the CDR3: TGTGCCAGCAGCTATACAGGGGGGCGACATTCACCCCTCCACTTT. Complete variable domain (other parts from reference TRBV9 and TRBJ1-6): DSGVTQTPKHLITATGQRVTLRCSPRSGDLSVYWYQQSLDQGLQFLIQYYNGEERAKGNILERFSAQQFPDLHSELNLSSLELGDSALYFCASSYTGGRHSPLHFGNGTRLTVT.

The rearrangement links TRBV5-1 to TRBJ2-3, with D maybe TRBD1 (7 bases). Between the trimmed V and J ends, which lost 7 bases and 4 bases, there was a span of 16 bases. The CDR3 consists of 14 residues. Looked up from germline, CDR1 is SGHRS and CDR2 is YFSETQ. Here the CDR3 reads CASGGGAVSDTQYF. The CDR3 nucleotides read TGCGCCAGCGGAGGGGGCGCAGTTTCAGATACGCAGTATTTT.